These 5 T cell receptor beta chains originate from one sample sequenced in a study of beta chain features in type 1 diabetes. Findings and limits, study-wide: Within each of all four CD4+ subsets, Type 1 diabetes patients had TCRB CDR3s that were moderately but significantly shorter.

Every isolated RNA sample was fully reverse transcribed, so sequencing captured expressed TCRB transcripts. Profiled with immunoSEQ multiplex PCR; TCRdb holds only in-frame clones, not every one. The sample has around 310,000 clones; less than 15% are singletons. These receptors have no identified antigens. Sequenced: naive CD4+ T cells from blood. All receptors derive from a young woman with type 1 diabetes.

The V and J genes are TRBV30 and TRBJ2-1; a possible D gene is TRBD1 (6 bases). The CDR3 is 15 residues long. Per germline, CDR1 GTSNPN and CDR2 SVGIG (reference sequence). Trimming pared 2 bases from V and 6 bases from J, leaving 17 bases between. In DNA, the CDR3 is TGTGCCTGGAGTCTAGCCGGGACAACCACCAATGAGCAGTTCTTC. Its translation: CAWSLAGTTTNEQFF.

In its sample, this clone was seen a few times. The chain has TRBV5-4 and TRBJ2-2; no reliable D call. The V and J ends lost 4 bases and 9 bases respectively, with 13 bases between them. The CDR3 length is 13 residues. Per germline, CDR1 SGHNT and CDR2 YYREEE (reference sequence). CDR3 region: CASSRLFPRELFF. The CDR3 DNA follows: TGTGCCAGCAGCCGACTGTTCCCCAGGGAGCTGTTTTTT.

This chain uses TRBV5-1 with TRBJ1-1, with unresolved D. The CDR3 spans 14 residues. Germline V CDR1 and CDR2: SGHRS, YFSETQ. V was pared by 5 bases and J by 1 base, with 12 bases between. CDR3: CASSDVGRNTEAFF. CDR3 DNA sequence: TGCGCCAGCAGTGACGTCGGGAGGAACACTGAAGCTTTCTTT.

The table lists this clone with a few counts. CDR3 DNA sequence: TGTGCCAGCTCACCCACCCGGGCGGGCGCCTACGAGCAGTACTTC. It codes for CASSPTRAGAYEQYF. The chain is built from TRBV18 and TRBJ2-7, with D tentatively TRBD2 (5 bases). This CDR3 has 15 amino acids. V lost 3 bases to trimming and J lost 2 bases, with 14 bases between them. From germline, CDR1 is KGHSH and CDR2 LQKENI.

This clone occurred a few times. CDR3 nucleotide sequence: TGTGCCAGCAGGAGGGGCGGGGGAGTGGGGAACACTGAAGCTTTCTTT. Amino acid sequence: CASRRGGGVGNTEAFF. V is TRBV5-4 and J is TRBJ1-1; TRBD1 is a possible D gene (5 bases). Germline CDR1 and CDR2: SGHNT and YYREEE (reference sequence). This CDR3 spans 16 amino acids. V lost 5 bases to trimming and J lost 1 base, with 18 bases between them.